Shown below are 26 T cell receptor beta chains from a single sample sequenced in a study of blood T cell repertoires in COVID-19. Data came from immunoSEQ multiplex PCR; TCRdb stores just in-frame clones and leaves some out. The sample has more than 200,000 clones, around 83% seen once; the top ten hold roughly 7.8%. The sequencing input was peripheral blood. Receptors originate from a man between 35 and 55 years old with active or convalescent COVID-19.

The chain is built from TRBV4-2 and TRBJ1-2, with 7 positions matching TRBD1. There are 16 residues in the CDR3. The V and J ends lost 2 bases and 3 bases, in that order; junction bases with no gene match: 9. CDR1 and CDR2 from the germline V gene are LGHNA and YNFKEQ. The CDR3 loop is CASSQPGQDRYYGYTF. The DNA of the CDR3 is TGTGCCAGCAGCCAACCTGGACAGGATCGGTACTATGGCTACACCTTC.

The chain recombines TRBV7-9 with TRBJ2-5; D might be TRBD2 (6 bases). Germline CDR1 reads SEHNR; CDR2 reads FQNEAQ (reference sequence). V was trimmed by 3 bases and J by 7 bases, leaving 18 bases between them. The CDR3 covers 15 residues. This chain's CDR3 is CASSLAAGTGGTQYF. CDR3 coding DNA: TGTGCCAGCAGCTTGGCGGCGGGAACTGGGGGGACCCAGTACTTC.

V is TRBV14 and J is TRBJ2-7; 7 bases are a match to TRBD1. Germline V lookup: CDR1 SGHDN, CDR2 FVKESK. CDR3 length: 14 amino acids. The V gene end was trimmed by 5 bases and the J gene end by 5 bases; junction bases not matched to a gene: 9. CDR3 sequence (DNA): TGTGCCAGCAGCGGGCAGGGGGTAAGACACGAGCAGTACTTC. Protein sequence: CASSGQGVRHEQYF.

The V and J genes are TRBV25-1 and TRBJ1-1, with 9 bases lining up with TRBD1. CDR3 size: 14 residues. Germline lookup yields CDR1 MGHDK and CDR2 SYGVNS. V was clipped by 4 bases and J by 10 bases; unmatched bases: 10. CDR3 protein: CASSGLGQGKVAFF. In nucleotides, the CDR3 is TGTGCCAGCAGTGGACTGGGACAGGGTAAAGTAGCTTTCTTT.

CDR3 nucleotides: TGTGCCATCAGTAGGACAGGGGACGGAACTGAAGCTTTCTTT. Translating gives CAISRTGDGTEAFF. This chain uses TRBV10-3 with TRBJ1-1; 9 bases agree with TRBD1. Trimming cost V 5 bases and J 5 bases; bases outside gene matches: 6. Germline V lookup: CDR1 ENHRY, CDR2 SYGVKD. This CDR3 comprises 14 residues.

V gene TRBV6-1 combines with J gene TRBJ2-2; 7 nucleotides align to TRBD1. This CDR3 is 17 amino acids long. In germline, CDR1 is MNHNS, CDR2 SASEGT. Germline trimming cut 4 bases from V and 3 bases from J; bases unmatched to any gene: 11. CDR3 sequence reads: CASSGMDRSADTGELFF. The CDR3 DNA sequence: TGTGCCAGCAGTGGGATGGACAGGTCGGCGGACACCGGGGAGCTGTTTTTT.

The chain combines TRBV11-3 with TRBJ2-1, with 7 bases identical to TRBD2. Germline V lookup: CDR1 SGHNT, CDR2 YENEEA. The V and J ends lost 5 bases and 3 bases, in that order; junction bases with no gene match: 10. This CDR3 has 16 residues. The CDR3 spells CASSASGLGDYNEQFF. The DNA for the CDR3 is TGTGCCAGCAGCGCGTCCGGACTAGGTGACTACAATGAGCAGTTCTTC.

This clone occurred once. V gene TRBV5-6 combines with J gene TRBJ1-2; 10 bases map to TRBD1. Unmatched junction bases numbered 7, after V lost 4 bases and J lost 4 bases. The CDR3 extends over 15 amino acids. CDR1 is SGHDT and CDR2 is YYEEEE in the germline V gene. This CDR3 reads CASSRGTGEAYGYTF. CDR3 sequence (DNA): TGTGCCAGCAGCCGCGGGACAGGGGAGGCCTATGGCTACACCTTC. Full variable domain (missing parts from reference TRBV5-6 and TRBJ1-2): DAGVTQSPTHLIKTRGQQVTLRCSPKSGHDTVSWYQQALGQGPQFIFQYYEEEERQRGNFPDRFSGHQFPNYSSELNVNALLLGDSALYLCASSRGTGEAYGYTFGSGTRLTVV.

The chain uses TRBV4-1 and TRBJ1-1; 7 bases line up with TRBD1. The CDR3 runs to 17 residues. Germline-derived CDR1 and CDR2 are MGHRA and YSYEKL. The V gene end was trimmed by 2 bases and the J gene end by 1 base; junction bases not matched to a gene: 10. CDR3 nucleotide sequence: TGCGCCAGCAGCCAAATAGGAGACAGGGTAACGAACACTGAAGCTTTCTTT. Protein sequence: CASSQIGDRVTNTEAFF.

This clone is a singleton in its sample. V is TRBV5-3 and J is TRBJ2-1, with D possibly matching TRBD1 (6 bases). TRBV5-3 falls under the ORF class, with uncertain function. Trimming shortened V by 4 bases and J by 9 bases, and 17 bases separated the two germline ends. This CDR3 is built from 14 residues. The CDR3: CARSGGTGKTEQFF. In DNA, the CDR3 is TGTGCCAGAAGCGGGGGTACAGGGAAAACTGAGCAGTTCTTC.

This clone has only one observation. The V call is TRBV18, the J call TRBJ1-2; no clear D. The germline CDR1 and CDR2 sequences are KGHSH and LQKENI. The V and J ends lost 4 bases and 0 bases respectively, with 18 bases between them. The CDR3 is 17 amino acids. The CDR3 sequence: CASSLNLAGTPNYGYTF. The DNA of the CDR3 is TGTGCCAGCTCACTCAACCTCGCGGGAACACCTAACTATGGCTACACCTTC. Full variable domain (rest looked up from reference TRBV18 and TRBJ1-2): NAGVMQNPRHLVRRRGQEARLRCSPMKGHSHVYWYRQLPEEGLKFMVYLQKENIIDESGMPKERFSAEFPKEGPSILRIQQVVRGDSAAYFCASSLNLAGTPNYGYTFGSGTRLTVV.

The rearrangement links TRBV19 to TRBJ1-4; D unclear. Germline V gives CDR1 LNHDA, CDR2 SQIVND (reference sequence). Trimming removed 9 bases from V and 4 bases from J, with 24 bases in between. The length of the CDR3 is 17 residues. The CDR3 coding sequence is TGTGCCAGCAAGGACTCGTTCTATTCGGGAAATAATGAAAAACTGTTTTTT. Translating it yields CASKDSFYSGNNEKLFF.

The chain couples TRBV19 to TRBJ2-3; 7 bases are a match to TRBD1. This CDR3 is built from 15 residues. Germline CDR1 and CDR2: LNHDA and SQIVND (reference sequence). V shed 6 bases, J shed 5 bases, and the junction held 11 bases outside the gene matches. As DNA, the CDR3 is TGTGCCAGTAGCAACACCGCCCAGGGGGTAGATACGCAGTATTTT. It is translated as CASSNTAQGVDTQYF.

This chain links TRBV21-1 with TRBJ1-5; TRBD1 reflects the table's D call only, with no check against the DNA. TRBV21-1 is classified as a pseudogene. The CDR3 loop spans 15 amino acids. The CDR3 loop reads CASSIYRVPLQPQHF. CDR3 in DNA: TGTGCCAGCAGCATTTACAGGGTTCCTCTACAGCCCCAGCATTTT.

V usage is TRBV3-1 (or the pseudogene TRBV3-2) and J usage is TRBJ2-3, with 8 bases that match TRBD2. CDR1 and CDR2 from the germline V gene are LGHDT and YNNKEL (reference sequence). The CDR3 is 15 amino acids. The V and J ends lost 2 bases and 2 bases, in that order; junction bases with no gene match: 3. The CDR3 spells CASSQSGGPTDTQYF. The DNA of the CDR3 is TGTGCCAGCAGCCAAAGCGGGGGACCCACAGATACGCAGTATTTT.

The CDR3 bases are TGTGCCAGCAGTGACACGTCGACAGGGAACTATGGCTACACCTTC. This codes for CASSDTSTGNYGYTF. The rearrangement joins TRBV6-4 to TRBJ1-2; 7 positions match TRBD1. The CDR3 consists of 15 residues. Germline values: CDR1 MRHNA, CDR2 SNTAGT. Germline trimming cut 2 bases from V and 2 bases from J; bases unmatched to any gene: 5.

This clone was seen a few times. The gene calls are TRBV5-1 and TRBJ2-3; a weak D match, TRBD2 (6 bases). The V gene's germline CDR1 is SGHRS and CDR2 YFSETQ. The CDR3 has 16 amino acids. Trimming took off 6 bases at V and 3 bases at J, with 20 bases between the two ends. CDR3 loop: CASNLEGYLRTDTQYF. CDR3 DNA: TGCGCCAGCAACCTGGAGGGATACCTACGGACAGATACGCAGTATTTT.

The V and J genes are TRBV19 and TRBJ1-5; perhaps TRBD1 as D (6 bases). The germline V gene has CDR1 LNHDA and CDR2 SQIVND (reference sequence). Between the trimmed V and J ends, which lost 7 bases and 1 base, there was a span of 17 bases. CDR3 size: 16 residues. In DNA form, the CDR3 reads TGTGCCAGTATAATGTCAGGGGAGTGGAGCAATCAGCCCCAGCATTTT. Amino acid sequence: CASIMSGEWSNQPQHF.

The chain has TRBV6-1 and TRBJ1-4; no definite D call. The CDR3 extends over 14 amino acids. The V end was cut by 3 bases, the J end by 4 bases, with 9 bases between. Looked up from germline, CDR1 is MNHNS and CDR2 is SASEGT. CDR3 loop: CASSDRDYNEKLFF. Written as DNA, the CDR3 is TGTGCCAGCAGTGACCGGGATTATAATGAAAAACTGTTTTTT.

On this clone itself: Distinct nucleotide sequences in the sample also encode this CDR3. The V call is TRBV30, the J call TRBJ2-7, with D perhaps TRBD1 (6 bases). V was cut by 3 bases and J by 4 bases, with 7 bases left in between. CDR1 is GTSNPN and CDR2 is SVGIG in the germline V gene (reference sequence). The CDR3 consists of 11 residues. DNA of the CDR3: TGTGCCTGGAGCGGACAGTACGAGCAGTACTTC. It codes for CAWSGQYEQYF.

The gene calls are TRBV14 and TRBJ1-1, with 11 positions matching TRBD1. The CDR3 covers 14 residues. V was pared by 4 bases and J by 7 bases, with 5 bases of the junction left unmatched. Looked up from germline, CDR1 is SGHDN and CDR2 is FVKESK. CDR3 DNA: TGTGCCAGCAGCCCGAGGACAGGGGGCCTTGAAGCTTTCTTT. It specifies CASSPRTGGLEAFF.

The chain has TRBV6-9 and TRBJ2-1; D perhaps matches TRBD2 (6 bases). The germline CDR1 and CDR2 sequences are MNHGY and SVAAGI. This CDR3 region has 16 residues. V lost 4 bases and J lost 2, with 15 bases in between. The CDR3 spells CASSSERDFPYNEQFF. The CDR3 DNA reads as TGTGCCAGCAGTTCCGAAAGGGACTTCCCCTACAATGAGCAGTTCTTC.

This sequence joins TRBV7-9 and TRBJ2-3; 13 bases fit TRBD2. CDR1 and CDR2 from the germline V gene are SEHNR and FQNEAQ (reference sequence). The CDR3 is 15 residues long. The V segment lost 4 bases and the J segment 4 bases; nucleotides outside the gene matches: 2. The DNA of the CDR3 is TGTGCCAGCAGCTCCGGACTAGCGGGAGCAGATACGCAGTATTTT. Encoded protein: CASSSGLAGADTQYF. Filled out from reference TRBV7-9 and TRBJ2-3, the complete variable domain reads DTGVSQNPRHKITKRGQNVTFRCDPISEHNRLYWYRQTLGQGPEFLTYFQNEAQLEKSRLLSDRFSAERPKGSFSTLEIQRTEQGDSAMYLCASSSGLAGADTQYFGPGTRLTVL.

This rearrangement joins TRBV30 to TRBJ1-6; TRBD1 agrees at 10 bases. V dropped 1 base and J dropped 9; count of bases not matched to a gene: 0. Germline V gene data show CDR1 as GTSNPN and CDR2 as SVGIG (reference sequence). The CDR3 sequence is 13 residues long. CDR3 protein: CAWSGTGGSPLHF. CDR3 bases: TGTGCCTGGAGTGGGACAGGGGGTTCACCCCTCCACTTT.

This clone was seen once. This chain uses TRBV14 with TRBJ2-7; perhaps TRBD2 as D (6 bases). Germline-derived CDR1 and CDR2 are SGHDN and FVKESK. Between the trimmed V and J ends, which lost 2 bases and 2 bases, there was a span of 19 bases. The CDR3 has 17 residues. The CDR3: CASSQLPAGLGAYEQYF. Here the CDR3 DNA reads TGTGCCAGCAGCCAACTCCCGGCGGGATTAGGCGCCTACGAGCAGTACTTC. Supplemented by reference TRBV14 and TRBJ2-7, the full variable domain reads EAGVTQFPSHSVIEKGQTVTLRCDPISGHDNLYWYRRVMGKEIKFLLHFVKESKQDESGMPNNRFLAERTGGTYSTLKVQPAELEDSGVYFCASSQLPAGLGAYEQYFGPGTRLTVT.

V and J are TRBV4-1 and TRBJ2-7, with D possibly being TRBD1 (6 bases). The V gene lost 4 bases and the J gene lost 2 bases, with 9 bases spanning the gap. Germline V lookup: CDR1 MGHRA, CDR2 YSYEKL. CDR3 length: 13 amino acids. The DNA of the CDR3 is TGCGCCAGCAGCCTCGCAGGGGCCTACGAGCAGTACTTC. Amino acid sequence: CASSLAGAYEQYF.